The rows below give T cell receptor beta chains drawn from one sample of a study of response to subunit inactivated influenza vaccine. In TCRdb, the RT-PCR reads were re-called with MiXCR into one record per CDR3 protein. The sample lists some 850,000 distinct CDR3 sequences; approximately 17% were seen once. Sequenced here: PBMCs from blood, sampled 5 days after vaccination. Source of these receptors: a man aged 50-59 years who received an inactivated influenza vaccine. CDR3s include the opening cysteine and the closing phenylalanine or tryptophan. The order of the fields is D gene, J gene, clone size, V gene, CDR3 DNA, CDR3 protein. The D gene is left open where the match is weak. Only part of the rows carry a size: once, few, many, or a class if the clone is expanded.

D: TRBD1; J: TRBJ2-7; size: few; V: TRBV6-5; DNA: TGTGCCAGCAGTTACCGAGACAGGGGGCTATTCCAGCAGTACTTC; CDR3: CASSYRDRGLFQQYF
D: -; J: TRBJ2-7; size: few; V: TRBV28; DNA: TGTGCCAGCAGTTTCTCCCGGGACCCTCCCTACGAGCAGTACTTC; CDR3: CASSFSRDPPYEQYF
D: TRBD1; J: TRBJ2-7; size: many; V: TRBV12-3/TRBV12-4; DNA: TGTGCCAGCAGTTTGCAGGGGGCGGGAGAGCAGTACTTC; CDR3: CASSLQGAGEQYF
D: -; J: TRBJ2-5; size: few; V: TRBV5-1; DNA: TGCGCCAGCAGCTTGAGCCCAGGGGGGGTCCAAGAGACCCAGTACTTC; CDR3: CASSLSPGGVQETQYF
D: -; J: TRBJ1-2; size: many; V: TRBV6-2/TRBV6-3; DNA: TGTGCCAGCAGTTACCTGGACACGAACTATGGCTACACCTTC; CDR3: CASSYLDTNYGYTF
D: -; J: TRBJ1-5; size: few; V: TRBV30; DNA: TGTGCCTGGAGTGGGCGAGCTCGTCAGCCCCAGCATTTT; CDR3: CAWSGRARQPQHF
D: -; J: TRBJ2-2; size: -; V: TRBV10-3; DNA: TGTGCCATCAGTGAGCCCGACTACATCCGCACCGGGGAGCTGTTTTTT; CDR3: CAISEPDYIRTGELFF
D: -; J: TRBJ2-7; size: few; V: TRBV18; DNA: TGTGCCAGCTCACGGAATGCAGGGGACCGGGAGCAGTACTTC; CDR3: CASSRNAGDREQYF
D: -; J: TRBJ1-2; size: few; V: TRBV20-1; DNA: TGCAGTGCTACGCTAAGGGCTAACTATGGCTACACCTTC; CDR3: CSATLRANYGYTF
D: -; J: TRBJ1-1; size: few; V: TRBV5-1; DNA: TGCGCCAGCAGCTTGAGCGGGCAGAGAGGCACTGAAGCTTTCTTT; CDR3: CASSLSGQRGTEAFF
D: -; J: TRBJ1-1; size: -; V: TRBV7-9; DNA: TGTGCCAGCAGACTACAGGAGCTGAACACTGAAGCTTTCTTT; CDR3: CASRLQELNTEAFF
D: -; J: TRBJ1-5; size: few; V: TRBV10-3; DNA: TGTGCCATCAGGTTCGACATGGGTCAGCCCCAGCATTTT; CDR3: CAIRFDMGQPQHF
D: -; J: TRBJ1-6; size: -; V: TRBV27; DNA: TGTGCCAGCAGTTTATCCCAGGGGAGGTCACCCCTCCACTTT; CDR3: CASSLSQGRSPLHF
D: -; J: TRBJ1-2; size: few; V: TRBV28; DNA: TGTGCCAGCAGTTTACGAGGGGCGGGCTACACCTTC; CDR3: CASSLRGAGYTF
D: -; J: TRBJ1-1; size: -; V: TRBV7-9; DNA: TGTGCCAGCAGCTCGGACTTTTTTCAAGCTTTCTTT; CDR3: CASSSDFFQAFF
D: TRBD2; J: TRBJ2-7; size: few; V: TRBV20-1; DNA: TGCAGTGCTCCCGGATTAGCGGGAGAGTTGTACTTC; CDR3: CSAPGLAGELYF
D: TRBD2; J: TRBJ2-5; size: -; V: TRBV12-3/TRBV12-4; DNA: TGTGCCAGCAGCCGCCGGGGACTAGCAGAGACCCAGTACTTC; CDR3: CASSRRGLAETQYF
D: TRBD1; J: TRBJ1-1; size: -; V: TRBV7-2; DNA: TGTGCCAGCATCCGGGACAGGATGAACACTGAAGCTTTCTTT; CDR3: CASIRDRMNTEAFF
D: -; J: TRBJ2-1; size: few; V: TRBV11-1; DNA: TGTGCCAGCAGCAGAACTAGAGGGAAGTACCTTAATGAGCAGTTCTTC; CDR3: CASSRTRGKYLNEQFF
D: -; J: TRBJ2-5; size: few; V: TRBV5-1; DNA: TGCGCCAGCAGCTCCACTAGGGCTGGCGAGACCCAGTACTTC; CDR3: CASSSTRAGETQYF
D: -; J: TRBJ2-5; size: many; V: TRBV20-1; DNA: TGCAGTGCCCTGGCTGGAGGGGGCGGCGAGACCCAGTACTTC; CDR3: CSALAGGGGETQYF
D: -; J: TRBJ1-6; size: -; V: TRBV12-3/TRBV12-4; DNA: TGTGCCAGCAGGGCCCTAGGCTCCTATAATTCACCCCTCCACTTT; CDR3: CASRALGSYNSPLHF
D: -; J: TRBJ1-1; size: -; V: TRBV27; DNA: TGTGCCAGCAAGACCGCCCCCGGGTTATCGACTGAAGCTTTCTTT; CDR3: CASKTAPGLSTEAFF
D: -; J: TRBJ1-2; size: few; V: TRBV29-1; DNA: TGCAGCGTTGGGGAGTCTTCTAACTATGGCTACACCTTC; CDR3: CSVGESSNYGYTF
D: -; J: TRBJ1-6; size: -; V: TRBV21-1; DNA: TGTGCCAGCAGCAAATTGGAGGGAAGAAATTCACCCCTCCACTTT; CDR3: CASSKLEGRNSPLHF
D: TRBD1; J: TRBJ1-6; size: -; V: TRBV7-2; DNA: TGTGCCAGCAGCCAGGACAGGGTGAGCGCCCATTCACCCCTCCACTTT; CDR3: CASSQDRVSAHSPLHF
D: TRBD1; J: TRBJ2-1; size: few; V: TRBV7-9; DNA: TGTGCCAGCAGCTTCCGGACAGGGGTAAATGAGCAGTTCTTC; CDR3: CASSFRTGVNEQFF
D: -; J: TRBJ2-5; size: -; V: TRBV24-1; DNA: TGTGCCACCAGTGATTTTAGGGGGGGGCAAGAGACCCAGTACTTC; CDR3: CATSDFRGGQETQYF